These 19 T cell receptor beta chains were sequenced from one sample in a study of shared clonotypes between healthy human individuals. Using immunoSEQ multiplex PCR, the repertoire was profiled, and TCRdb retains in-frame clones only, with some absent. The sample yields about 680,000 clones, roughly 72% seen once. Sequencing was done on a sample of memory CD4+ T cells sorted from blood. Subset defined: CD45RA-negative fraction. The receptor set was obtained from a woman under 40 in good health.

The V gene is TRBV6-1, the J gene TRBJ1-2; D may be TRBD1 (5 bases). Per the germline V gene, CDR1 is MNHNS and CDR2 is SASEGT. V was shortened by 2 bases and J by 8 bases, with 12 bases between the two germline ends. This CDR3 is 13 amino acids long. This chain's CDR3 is CASSELGTIGYTF. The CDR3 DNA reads TGTGCCAGCAGTGAATTGGGGACTATCGGCTACACCTTC.

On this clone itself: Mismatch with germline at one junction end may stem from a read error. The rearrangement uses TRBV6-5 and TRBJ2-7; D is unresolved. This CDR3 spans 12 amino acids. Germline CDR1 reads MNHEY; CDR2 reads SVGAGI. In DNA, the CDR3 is TGTGCCAGCACCTCCTCCTCCTTCGAGCAGTACTTC. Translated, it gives CASTSSSFEQYF.

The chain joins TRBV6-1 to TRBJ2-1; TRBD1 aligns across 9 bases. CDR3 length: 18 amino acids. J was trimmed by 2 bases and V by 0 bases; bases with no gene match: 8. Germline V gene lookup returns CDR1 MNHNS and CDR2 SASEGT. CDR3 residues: CASSEAILGTGTYNEQFF. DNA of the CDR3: TGTGCCAGCAGTGAAGCGATTTTAGGGACAGGGACCTACAATGAGCAGTTCTTC.

CDR3 residues: CASSPRKGDSRAFF. In DNA, the CDR3 is TGTGCCAGCAGCCCCAGAAAAGGGGATAGTCGAGCTTTCTTT. The rearrangement joins TRBV7-3 to TRBJ1-1, with a tentative D call TRBD1 (5 bases). Per germline, CDR1 SGHTA and CDR2 FQGTGA. The CDR3 spans 14 residues. V shed 5 bases and J shed 10 bases, with 20 bases lying between them.

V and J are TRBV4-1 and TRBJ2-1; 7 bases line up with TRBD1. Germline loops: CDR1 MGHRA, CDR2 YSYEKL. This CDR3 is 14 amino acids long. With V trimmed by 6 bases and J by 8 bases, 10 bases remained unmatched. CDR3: CASSRGQLSDEQFF. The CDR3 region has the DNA TGCGCCAGCAGTCGGGGACAGCTATCGGATGAGCAGTTCTTC.

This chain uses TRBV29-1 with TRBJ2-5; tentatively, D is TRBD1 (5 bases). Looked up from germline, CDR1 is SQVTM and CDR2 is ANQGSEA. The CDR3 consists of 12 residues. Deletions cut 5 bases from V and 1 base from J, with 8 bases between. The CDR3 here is CSVTGPQETQYF. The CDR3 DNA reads TGCAGCGTTACAGGCCCCCAAGAGACCCAGTACTTC.

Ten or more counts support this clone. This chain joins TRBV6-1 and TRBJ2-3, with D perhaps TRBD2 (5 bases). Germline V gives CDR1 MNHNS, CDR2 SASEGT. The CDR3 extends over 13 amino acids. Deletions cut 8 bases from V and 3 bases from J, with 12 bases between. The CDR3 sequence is CASLYWETDTQYF. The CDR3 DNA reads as TGTGCCAGCCTATATTGGGAGACAGATACGCAGTATTTT.

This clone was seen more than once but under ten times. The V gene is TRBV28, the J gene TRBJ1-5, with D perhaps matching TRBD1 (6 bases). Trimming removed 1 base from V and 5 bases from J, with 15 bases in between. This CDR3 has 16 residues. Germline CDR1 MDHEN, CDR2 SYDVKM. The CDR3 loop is CASSLSFRDTDQPQHF. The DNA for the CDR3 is TGTGCCAGCAGTTTATCGTTCCGGGACACTGATCAGCCCCAGCATTTT.

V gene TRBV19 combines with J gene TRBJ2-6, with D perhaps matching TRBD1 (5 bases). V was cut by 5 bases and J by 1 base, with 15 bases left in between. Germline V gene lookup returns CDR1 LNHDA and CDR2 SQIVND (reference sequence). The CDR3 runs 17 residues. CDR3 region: CASSVLIRASGANVLTF. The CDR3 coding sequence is TGTGCCAGTAGTGTACTAATCAGGGCTTCTGGGGCCAACGTCCTGACTTTC.

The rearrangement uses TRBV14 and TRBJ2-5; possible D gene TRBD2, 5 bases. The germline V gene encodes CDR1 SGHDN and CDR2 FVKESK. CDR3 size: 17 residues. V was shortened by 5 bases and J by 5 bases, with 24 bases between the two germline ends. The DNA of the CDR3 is TGTGCCAGCAGCAATTGGCTAGCATGTGTCGCGGTTGAGACCCAGTACTTC. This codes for CASSNWLACVAVETQYF.

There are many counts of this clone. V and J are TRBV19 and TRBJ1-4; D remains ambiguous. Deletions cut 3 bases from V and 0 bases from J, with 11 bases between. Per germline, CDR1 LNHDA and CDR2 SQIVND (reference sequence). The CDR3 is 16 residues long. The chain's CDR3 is CASSMSQSATNEKLFF. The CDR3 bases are TGTGCCAGTAGTATGTCGCAGAGTGCAACTAATGAAAAACTGTTTTTT.

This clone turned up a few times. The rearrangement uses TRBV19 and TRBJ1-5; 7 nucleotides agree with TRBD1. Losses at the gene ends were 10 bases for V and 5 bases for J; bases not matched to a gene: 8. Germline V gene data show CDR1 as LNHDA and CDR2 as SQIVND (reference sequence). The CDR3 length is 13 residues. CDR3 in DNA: TGTGCCACCCAGGGACAGCCCCATCAGCCCCAGCATTTT. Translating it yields CATQGQPHQPQHF.

Here the CDR3 DNA reads TGTGCCAGCAGTATAACAGGTGAAAAACTGTTTTTT. Translation: CASSITGEKLFF. The rearrangement links TRBV27 to TRBJ1-4, with D possibly matching TRBD1 (5 bases). Germline CDR1 and CDR2: MNHEY and SMNVEV (reference sequence). Trimming pared 5 bases from V and 7 bases from J, leaving 8 bases between. This CDR3 has 12 residues.

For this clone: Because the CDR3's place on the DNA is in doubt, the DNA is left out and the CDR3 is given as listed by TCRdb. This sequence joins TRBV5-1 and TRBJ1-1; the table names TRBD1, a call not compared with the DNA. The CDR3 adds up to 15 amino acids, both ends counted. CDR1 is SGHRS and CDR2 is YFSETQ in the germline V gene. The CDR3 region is CASSSSGQGRTEAFF.

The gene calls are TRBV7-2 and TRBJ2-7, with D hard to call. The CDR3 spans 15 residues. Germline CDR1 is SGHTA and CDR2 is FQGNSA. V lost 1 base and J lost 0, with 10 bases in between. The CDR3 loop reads CASSLVTGSSYEQYF. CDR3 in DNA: TGTGCCAGCAGCTTAGTTACTGGAAGCTCCTACGAGCAGTACTTC. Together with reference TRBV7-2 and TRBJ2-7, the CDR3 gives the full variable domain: GAGVSQSPSNKVTEKGKDVELRCDPISGHTALYWYRQSLGQGLEFLIYFQGNSAPDKSGLPSDRFSAERTGGSVSTLTIQRTQQEDSAVYLCASSLVTGSSYEQYFGPGTRLTVT.

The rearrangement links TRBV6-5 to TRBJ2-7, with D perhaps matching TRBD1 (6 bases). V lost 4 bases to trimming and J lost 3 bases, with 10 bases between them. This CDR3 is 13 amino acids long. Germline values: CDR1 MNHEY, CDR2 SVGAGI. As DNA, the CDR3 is TGTGCCAGCAGTTTTGACAGGAACTACGAGCAGTACTTC. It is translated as CASSFDRNYEQYF.

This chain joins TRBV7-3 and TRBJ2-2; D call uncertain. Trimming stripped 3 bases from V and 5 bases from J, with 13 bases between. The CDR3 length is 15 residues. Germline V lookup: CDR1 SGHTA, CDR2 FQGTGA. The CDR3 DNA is TGTGCCAGCAGCTTTGGCCCCAGCGCTACCGGGGAGCTGTTTTTT. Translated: CASSFGPSATGELFF.

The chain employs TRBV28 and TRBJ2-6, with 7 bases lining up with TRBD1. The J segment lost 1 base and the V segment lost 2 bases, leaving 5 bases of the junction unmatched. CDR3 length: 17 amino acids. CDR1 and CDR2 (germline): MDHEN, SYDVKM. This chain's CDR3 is CASSLGQGVSGANVLTF. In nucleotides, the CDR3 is TGTGCCAGCAGTTTAGGGCAGGGGGTTTCTGGGGCCAACGTCCTGACTTTC.

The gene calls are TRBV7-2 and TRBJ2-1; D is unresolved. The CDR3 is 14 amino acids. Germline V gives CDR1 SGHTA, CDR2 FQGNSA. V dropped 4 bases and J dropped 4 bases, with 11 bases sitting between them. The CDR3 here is CASSSPPRYNEQFF. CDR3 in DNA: TGTGCCAGCAGCTCGCCTCCCCGATACAATGAGCAGTTCTTC.